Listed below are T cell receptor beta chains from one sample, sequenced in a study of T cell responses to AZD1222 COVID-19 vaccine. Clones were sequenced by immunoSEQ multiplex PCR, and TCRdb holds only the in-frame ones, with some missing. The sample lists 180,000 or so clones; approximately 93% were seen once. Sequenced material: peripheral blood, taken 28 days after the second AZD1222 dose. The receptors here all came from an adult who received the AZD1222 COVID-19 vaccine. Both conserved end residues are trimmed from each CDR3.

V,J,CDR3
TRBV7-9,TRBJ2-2,ASSLATGARSTGELF
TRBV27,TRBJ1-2,ASSIGPVDGYT
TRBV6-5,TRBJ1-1,ASSSRTGENTEAF
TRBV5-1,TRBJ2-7,ASSWWILSEQY
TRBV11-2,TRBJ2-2,ASSLAGGNTGELF
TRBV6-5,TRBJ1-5,ASSGQGAGQPQH
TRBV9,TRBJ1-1,ASSVAGIAEAF
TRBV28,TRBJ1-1,ASRLGYTEAF
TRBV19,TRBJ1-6,ASSIPRSPLH
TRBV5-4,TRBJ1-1,ASSLGGPNTEAF